This TCR beta chain was observed in a study of Graves' ophthalmopathy and Graves' hyperthyroidism. This clonotype was found a few times. V was shortened by 4 bases and J by 4 bases, with 19 bases between the two germline ends. CDR1 MNHEY and CDR2 SVGAGI come from the germline V gene. The CDR3 is 16 residues long. Transcripts of RNA were the source for amplifying TCR beta CDR3 regions. HTBI primers were used in a first-round RT-PCR, which preceded a second-round multiplex PCR. In TCRdb, the multiplex PCR reads were re-called with MiXCR into one record per CDR3 protein. The data show roughly 170,000 distinct CDR3 sequences, roughly 36% seen once.

This TCR derives from a man aged 25-45 years with Graves' ophthalmopathy. The gene calls are TRBV6-5 and TRBJ2-5; D assignment may be TRBD1 or TRBD2 (5 bases each). The sequenced material came from peripheral blood. The CDR3 sequence is CASSSGTRVIPETQYF. DNA for the CDR3: TGTGCCAGCAGTTCCGGGACCCGCGTAATCCCAGAGACCCAGTACTTC.